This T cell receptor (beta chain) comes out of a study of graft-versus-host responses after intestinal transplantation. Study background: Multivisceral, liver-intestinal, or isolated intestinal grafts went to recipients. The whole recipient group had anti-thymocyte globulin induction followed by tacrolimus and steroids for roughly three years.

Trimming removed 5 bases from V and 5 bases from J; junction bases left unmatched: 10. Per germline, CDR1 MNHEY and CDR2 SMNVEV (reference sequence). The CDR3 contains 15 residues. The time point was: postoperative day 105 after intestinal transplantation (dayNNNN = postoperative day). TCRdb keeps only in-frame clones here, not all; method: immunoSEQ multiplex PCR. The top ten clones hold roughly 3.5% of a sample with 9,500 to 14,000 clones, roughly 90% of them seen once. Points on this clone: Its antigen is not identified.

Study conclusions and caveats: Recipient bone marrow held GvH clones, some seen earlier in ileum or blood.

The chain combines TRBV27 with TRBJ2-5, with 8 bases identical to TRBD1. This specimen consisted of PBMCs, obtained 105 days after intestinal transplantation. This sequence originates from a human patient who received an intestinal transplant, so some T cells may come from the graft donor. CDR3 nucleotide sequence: TGTGCCAGCAGTCAGGAGACAGGGGTGGGTGAGACCCAGTACTTC. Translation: CASSQETGVGETQYF.